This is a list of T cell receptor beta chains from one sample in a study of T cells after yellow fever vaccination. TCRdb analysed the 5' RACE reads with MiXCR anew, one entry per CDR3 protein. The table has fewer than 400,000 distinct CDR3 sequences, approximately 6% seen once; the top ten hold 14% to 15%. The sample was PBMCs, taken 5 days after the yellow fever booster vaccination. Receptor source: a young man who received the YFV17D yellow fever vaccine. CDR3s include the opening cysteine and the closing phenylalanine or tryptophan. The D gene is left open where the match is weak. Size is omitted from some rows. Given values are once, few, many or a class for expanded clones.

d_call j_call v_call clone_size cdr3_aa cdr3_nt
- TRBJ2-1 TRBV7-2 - CASSLALVTNEQFF TGTGCCAGCAGCCTAGCGCTGGTAACGAATGAGCAGTTCTTC
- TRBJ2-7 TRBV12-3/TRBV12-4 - CASRSGGAYGQYF TGTGCCAGCAGGTCAGGGGGGGCCTACGGGCAGTACTTC
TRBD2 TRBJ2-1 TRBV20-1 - CSARVLAGGGSYNEQFF TGCAGTGCTAGAGTCCTAGCGGGAGGAGGATCCTACAATGAGCAGTTCTTC
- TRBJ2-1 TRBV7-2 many CASSFDSRRFF TGTGCCAGCAGCTTTGACTCGCGAAGGTTCTTC
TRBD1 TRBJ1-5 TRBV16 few CASSQSLRQGHSNQPQHF TGTGCCAGCAGCCAATCTCTAAGACAGGGGCATAGCAATCAGCCCCAGCATTTT
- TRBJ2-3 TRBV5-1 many CASSLDRADTQYF TGCGCCAGCAGCTTGGACAGGGCAGATACGCAGTATTTT
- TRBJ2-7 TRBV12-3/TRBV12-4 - CASSPLGQLSYEQYF TGTGCCAGCAGTCCCCTAGGCCAACTCTCCTACGAGCAGTACTTC
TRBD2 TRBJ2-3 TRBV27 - CASSSPPHPSGSSTDTQYF TGTGCCAGCAGTTCCCCCCCCCACCCGAGCGGGAGTAGCACAGATACGCAGTATTTT
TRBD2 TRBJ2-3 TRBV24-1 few CATSAQRESTDTQYF TGTGCCACCAGTGCCCAGCGGGAGAGCACAGATACGCAGTATTTT
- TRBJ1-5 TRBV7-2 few CASSPWGPVGRQPQHF TGTGCCAGCAGCCCCTGGGGCCCCGTCGGGCGTCAGCCCCAGCATTTT
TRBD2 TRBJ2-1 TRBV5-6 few CASSFTSGRNNEQFF TGTGCCAGCAGCTTTACTAGCGGGAGAAACAATGAGCAGTTCTTC
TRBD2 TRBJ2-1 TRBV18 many CASSPRTSGSGSEQFF TGTGCCAGCTCACCGAGGACTAGCGGGAGCGGTAGTGAGCAGTTCTTC
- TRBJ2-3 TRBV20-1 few CSASPSQGSISDTQYF TGCAGTGCTAGCCCTTCACAGGGTTCTATCTCAGATACGCAGTATTTT
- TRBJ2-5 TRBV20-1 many CSAIGGSAETQYF TGCAGTGCTATTGGGGGATCCGCGGAGACCCAGTACTTC
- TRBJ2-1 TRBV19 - CASNNPGTKRQFF TGTGCCAGTAACAACCCCGGGACAAAGAGGCAGTTCTTC
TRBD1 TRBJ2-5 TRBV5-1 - CASGQGVSRETQYF TGCGCCAGTGGACAGGGGGTTTCTAGGGAGACCCAGTACTTC
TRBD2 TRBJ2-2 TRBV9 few CASSVIAGGSWDTGELFF TGTGCCAGCAGCGTAATTGCGGGAGGGTCTTGGGACACCGGGGAGCTGTTTTTT
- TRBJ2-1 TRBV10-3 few CAISEPAPGEQFF TGTGCCATCAGTGAGCCGGCCCCGGGGGAGCAGTTCTTC
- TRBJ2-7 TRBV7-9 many CASSLGYRSSYEQYF TGTGCCAGCAGCTTAGGTTATCGGAGCTCCTACGAGCAGTACTTC
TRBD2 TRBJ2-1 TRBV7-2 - CASSPGLASQQFF TGTGCCAGCAGCCCGGGACTAGCCAGCCAGCAGTTCTTC
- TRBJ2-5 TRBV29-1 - CSVWLVEETQYF TGCAGCGTTTGGCTAGTCGAAGAGACCCAGTACTTC
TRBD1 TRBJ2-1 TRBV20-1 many CSARGQGNNEQFF TGCAGTGCTAGGGGACAGGGCAACAATGAGCAGTTCTTC
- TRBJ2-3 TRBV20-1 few CCASWCFIRLTGDTQYF TGCTGTGCTAGTTGGTGCTTTATCCGCCTCACCGGGGATACGCAGTATTTT